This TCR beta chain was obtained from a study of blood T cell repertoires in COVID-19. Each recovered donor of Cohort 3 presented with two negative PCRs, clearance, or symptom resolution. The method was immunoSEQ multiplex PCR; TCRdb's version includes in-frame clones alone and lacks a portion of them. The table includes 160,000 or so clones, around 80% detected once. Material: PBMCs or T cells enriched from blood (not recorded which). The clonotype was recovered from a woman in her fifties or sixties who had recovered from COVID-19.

CDR3 protein: CASRDRGHRGHGYTF. The CDR3 DNA reads TGTGCCAGCCGGGACAGGGGGCATCGGGGTCATGGCTACACCTTC. This chain connects TRBV28 to TRBJ1-2; 12 nucleotides align to TRBD1. From germline, CDR1 is MDHEN and CDR2 SYDVKM. The ends lost 8 bases at V and 6 bases at J; junction bases unmatched: 10. The CDR3 has 15 amino acids.